These T cell receptor beta chains were read from a single sample in a study of control samples from healthy donors and cancer patients. Data came from immunoSEQ multiplex PCR; TCRdb stores just in-frame clones and leaves some out. The sample has approximately 74,000 clones, 94% seen once. The sample taken for sequencing was blood. Receptors originate from a woman aged 30 to 39 in good health. CDR3s include the opening cysteine and the closing phenylalanine or tryptophan. The order of the fields is CDR3 protein, CDR3 DNA, J gene, clone size, D gene, V gene. A D gene is named only where the DNA matches it firmly. Clone size is given for some rows only: seen once, a few or many times, or a class if the clone is expanded.

CDR3aa: CASSEGQKNTEAFF
CDR3nt: TGTGCCAGCAGCGAGGGACAAAAGAACACTGAAGCTTTCTTT
j_gene: TRBJ1-1
abundance: once
d_gene: -
v_gene: TRBV6-5

CDR3aa: CASSFQGTSPLHF
CDR3nt: TGTGCCAGTAGTTTTCAAGGAACCTCACCCCTCCACTTT
j_gene: TRBJ1-6
abundance: -
d_gene: -
v_gene: TRBV19

CDR3aa: CASSSLAGNSDTQYF
CDR3nt: TGCGCCAGCAGCAGTTTAGCGGGGAATTCAGATACGCAGTATTTT
j_gene: TRBJ2-3
abundance: once
d_gene: TRBD2
v_gene: TRBV5-1

CDR3aa: CAISEAGRFASPLHF
CDR3nt: TGTGCCATCAGTGAGGCGGGAAGATTTGCTTCACCCCTCCACTTT
j_gene: TRBJ1-6
abundance: -
d_gene: -
v_gene: TRBV10-3

CDR3aa: CASSLDGPYYGYTF
CDR3nt: TGTGCCAGCAGTTTGGACGGCCCCTACTATGGCTACACCTTC
j_gene: TRBJ1-2
abundance: -
d_gene: -
v_gene: TRBV28

CDR3aa: CATTSSGTVGTGELFF
CDR3nt: TGTGCCACCACCTCCTCCGGGACAGTAGGCACCGGGGAGCTGTTTTTT
j_gene: TRBJ2-2
abundance: -
d_gene: TRBD1
v_gene: TRBV15

CDR3aa: CASSSSWSGGEAFF
CDR3nt: TGTGCCAGCAGCTCAAGCTGGTCTGGGGGTGAAGCTTTCTTT
j_gene: TRBJ1-1
abundance: -
d_gene: -
v_gene: TRBV7-2

CDR3aa: CASSLRGDQPQHF
CDR3nt: TGTGCCAGCAGTTTAAGAGGGGATCAGCCCCAGCATTTT
j_gene: TRBJ1-5
abundance: -
d_gene: -
v_gene: TRBV27

CDR3aa: CAMTGSRNEKLFF
CDR3nt: TGTGCCATGACAGGAAGTCGTAATGAAAAACTGTTTTTT
j_gene: TRBJ1-4
abundance: once
d_gene: -
v_gene: TRBV5-4

CDR3aa: CASSERLSGNTIYF
CDR3nt: TGTGCCAGCAGCGAGAGACTCTCTGGAAACACCATATATTTT
j_gene: TRBJ1-3
abundance: -
d_gene: -
v_gene: TRBV9

CDR3aa: CASSSRDLNGYTF
CDR3nt: TGTGCCAGCTCGTCCCGCGACCTAAATGGCTACACCTTC
j_gene: TRBJ1-2
abundance: -
d_gene: -
v_gene: TRBV18

CDR3aa: CASSPLGTLEQYF
CDR3nt: TGTGCCAGCAGTCCGTTAGGCACACTCGAGCAGTACTTC
j_gene: TRBJ2-7
abundance: -
d_gene: -
v_gene: TRBV28

CDR3aa: CAWSVRVVGSPLHF
CDR3nt: TGTGCCTGGAGTGTACGGGTGGTTGGTTCACCCCTCCACTTT
j_gene: TRBJ1-6
abundance: -
d_gene: -
v_gene: TRBV30

CDR3aa: CASSLGWVEAFF
CDR3nt: TGTGCCAGCAGCTTAGGCTGGGTTGAAGCTTTCTTT
j_gene: TRBJ1-1
abundance: -
d_gene: -
v_gene: TRBV11-1

CDR3aa: CASSYGTMGTEAFF
CDR3nt: TGTGCCAGCAGCTATGGGACAATGGGCACTGAAGCTTTCTTT
j_gene: TRBJ1-1
abundance: -
d_gene: -
v_gene: TRBV5-5

CDR3aa: CAWSLSSNQPQHF
CDR3nt: TGTGCCTGGAGTCTATCGAGCAATCAGCCCCAGCATTTT
j_gene: TRBJ1-5
abundance: -
d_gene: -
v_gene: TRBV30

CDR3aa: CATSSTFGDYGYTF
CDR3nt: TGTGCCACCAGCAGTACGTTCGGAGATTATGGCTACACCTTC
j_gene: TRBJ1-2
abundance: once
d_gene: -
v_gene: TRBV15

CDR3aa: CASSYTGTGSEKLFF
CDR3nt: TGCGCCAGCAGCTACACCGGGACAGGGAGTGAAAAACTGTTTTTT
j_gene: TRBJ1-4
abundance: -
d_gene: TRBD1
v_gene: TRBV5-1

CDR3aa: CASSLAGTAYNSPLHF
CDR3nt: TGTGCCAGCAGTTTAGCTGGGACGGCCTATAATTCACCCCTCCACTTT
j_gene: TRBJ1-6
abundance: once
d_gene: -
v_gene: TRBV27

CDR3aa: CASYSENSPLHF
CDR3nt: TGTGCCAGCTATTCGGAGAATTCACCCCTCCACTTT
j_gene: TRBJ1-6
abundance: -
d_gene: -
v_gene: TRBV18

CDR3aa: CASSLIRTGSLNEQFF
CDR3nt: TGTGCCAGCAGCCTAATACGGACAGGGAGTTTGAATGAGCAGTTCTTC
j_gene: TRBJ2-1
abundance: -
d_gene: TRBD1
v_gene: TRBV7-9

CDR3aa: CSARGETQYF
CDR3nt: TGCAGTGCTAGAGGCGAGACCCAGTACTTC
j_gene: TRBJ2-5
abundance: -
d_gene: -
v_gene: TRBV20-1

CDR3aa: CASSSRGSTNEKLFF
CDR3nt: TGTGCCAGCAGCTCCAGGGGTTCAACTAATGAAAAACTGTTTTTT
j_gene: TRBJ1-4
abundance: -
d_gene: -
v_gene: TRBV7-9

CDR3aa: CASSEIKAVNYGYTF
CDR3nt: TGTGCCAGCAGTGAAATTAAGGCAGTTAACTATGGCTACACCTTC
j_gene: TRBJ1-2
abundance: -
d_gene: -
v_gene: TRBV2

CDR3aa: CASSIGTGGQPQHF
CDR3nt: TGTGCCAGTAGTATAGGGACAGGGGGTCAGCCCCAGCATTTT
j_gene: TRBJ1-5
abundance: -
d_gene: TRBD1
v_gene: TRBV19

CDR3aa: CASSEPPSSYGNQPQHF
CDR3nt: TGCGCCAGCAGTGAGCCTCCCTCGAGTTACGGCAATCAGCCCCAGCATTTT
j_gene: TRBJ1-5
abundance: -
d_gene: -
v_gene: TRBV10-2

CDR3aa: CASSPTRGGETQYF
CDR3nt: TGTGCCAGCTCACCAACCAGGGGCGGGGAGACCCAGTACTTC
j_gene: TRBJ2-5
abundance: -
d_gene: -
v_gene: TRBV18

CDR3aa: CASSLGDSPATNEKLFF
CDR3nt: TGCGCCAGCAGCTTGGGGGACAGCCCTGCAACTAATGAAAAACTGTTTTTT
j_gene: TRBJ1-4
abundance: -
d_gene: TRBD1
v_gene: TRBV5-1

CDR3aa: CASSLIGQGDNSPLHF
CDR3nt: TGTGCCAGCAGCTTGATCGGACAGGGTGATAATTCACCCCTCCACTTT
j_gene: TRBJ1-6
abundance: -
d_gene: TRBD1
v_gene: TRBV5-6

CDR3aa: CASSEDLSSYNSPLHF
CDR3nt: TGTGCCAGCAGTGAAGACCTGAGCTCCTATAATTCACCCCTCCACTTT
j_gene: TRBJ1-6
abundance: -
d_gene: -
v_gene: TRBV6-1

CDR3aa: CASSPSYRWGQGRSWLSYTF
CDR3nt: TGTGCCAGCAGCCCCAGTTACCGGTGGGGACAGGGGCGCTCCTGGCTTTCCTACACCTTC
j_gene: TRBJ1-2
abundance: -
d_gene: TRBD1
v_gene: TRBV3-1/TRBV3-2

CDR3aa: CASSLEGGYEKLFF
CDR3nt: TGTGCCAGCAGCTTGGAAGGGGGCTATGAAAAACTGTTTTTT
j_gene: TRBJ1-4
abundance: -
d_gene: TRBD1
v_gene: TRBV5-4

CDR3aa: CASSPDRAGDTGELFF
CDR3nt: TGTGCCAGCAGCCCGGACAGGGCCGGCGACACCGGGGAGCTGTTTTTT
j_gene: TRBJ2-2
abundance: -
d_gene: TRBD1
v_gene: TRBV9

CDR3aa: CASSQVGTTEAFF
CDR3nt: TGTGCCAGCAGCCAAGTGGGCACCACTGAAGCTTTCTTT
j_gene: TRBJ1-1
abundance: -
d_gene: -
v_gene: TRBV14

CDR3aa: CASSPDGVIRNTGELFF
CDR3nt: TGCGCCAGCAGCCCCGACGGAGTGATTAGGAACACCGGGGAGCTGTTTTTT
j_gene: TRBJ2-2
abundance: -
d_gene: -
v_gene: TRBV5-1

CDR3aa: CASSMGQGARTEAFF
CDR3nt: TGTGCCAGTAGTATGGGACAGGGGGCGAGGACTGAAGCTTTCTTT
j_gene: TRBJ1-1
abundance: once
d_gene: TRBD1
v_gene: TRBV19

CDR3aa: CASSPRAANTNTQYF
CDR3nt: TGTGCCAGCTCACCACGGGCAGCCAATACTAATACGCAGTATTTT
j_gene: TRBJ2-3
abundance: -
d_gene: -
v_gene: TRBV18

CDR3aa: CASSQGGRKLAGNTIYF
CDR3nt: TGTGCCAGCAGCCAAGGGGGCAGAAAACTTGCTGGAAACACCATATATTTT
j_gene: TRBJ1-3
abundance: -
d_gene: -
v_gene: TRBV14

CDR3aa: CASSSPGTFFGEQFF
CDR3nt: TGTGCCAGCAGTTCCCCTGGGACCTTTTTTGGTGAGCAGTTCTTC
j_gene: TRBJ2-1
abundance: -
d_gene: -
v_gene: TRBV28

CDR3aa: CASRTAGLYSGELFF
CDR3nt: TGTGCCAGCAGAACCGCGGGACTATACTCCGGGGAGCTGTTTTTT
j_gene: TRBJ2-2
abundance: -
d_gene: TRBD2
v_gene: TRBV6-5

CDR3aa: CASSPDRPYTDTQYF
CDR3nt: TGCGCCAGCAGCCCGGACAGGCCTTACACAGATACGCAGTATTTT
j_gene: TRBJ2-3
abundance: -
d_gene: TRBD1
v_gene: TRBV5-1

CDR3aa: CASSVGTSGGQNEQFF
CDR3nt: TGCGCCAGCAGCGTTGGCACTAGCGGGGGTCAAAATGAGCAGTTCTTC
j_gene: TRBJ2-1
abundance: once
d_gene: TRBD2
v_gene: TRBV5-1

CDR3aa: CASSRGSNQPQHF
CDR3nt: TGTGCCAGCAGCCGCGGGAGCAATCAGCCCCAGCATTTT
j_gene: TRBJ1-5
abundance: -
d_gene: -
v_gene: TRBV5-4

CDR3aa: CASSGGTQETQYF
CDR3nt: TGTGCCAGCAGCGGGGGTACCCAAGAGACCCAGTACTTC
j_gene: TRBJ2-5
abundance: once
d_gene: -
v_gene: TRBV9

CDR3aa: CASSDHRGPSDGYTF
CDR3nt: TGTGCCAGCAGTGATCACAGGGGGCCGTCGGATGGCTACACCTTC
j_gene: TRBJ1-2
abundance: few
d_gene: TRBD1
v_gene: TRBV2

CDR3aa: CASSFSGGALYSQYF
CDR3nt: TGTGCCAGCAGTTTTAGTGGAGGGGCCTTGTATTCTCAGTACTTC
j_gene: TRBJ2-4
abundance: -
d_gene: -
v_gene: TRBV28

CDR3aa: CAFQKLFF
CDR3nt: TGTGCCTTCCAAAAACTGTTTTTT
j_gene: TRBJ1-4
abundance: few
d_gene: -
v_gene: TRBV27